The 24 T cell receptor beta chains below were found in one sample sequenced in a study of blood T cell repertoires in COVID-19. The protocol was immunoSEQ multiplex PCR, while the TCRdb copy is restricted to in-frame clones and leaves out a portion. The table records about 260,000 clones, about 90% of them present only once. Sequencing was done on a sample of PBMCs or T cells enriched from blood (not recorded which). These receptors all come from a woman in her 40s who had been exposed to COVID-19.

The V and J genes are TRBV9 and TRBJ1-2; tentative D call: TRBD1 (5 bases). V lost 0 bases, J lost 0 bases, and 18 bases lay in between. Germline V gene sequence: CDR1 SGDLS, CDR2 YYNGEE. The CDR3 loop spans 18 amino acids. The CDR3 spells CASSVASAGLIANYGYTF. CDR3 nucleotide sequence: TGTGCCAGCAGCGTAGCTTCGGCAGGGTTGATTGCTAACTATGGCTACACCTTC.

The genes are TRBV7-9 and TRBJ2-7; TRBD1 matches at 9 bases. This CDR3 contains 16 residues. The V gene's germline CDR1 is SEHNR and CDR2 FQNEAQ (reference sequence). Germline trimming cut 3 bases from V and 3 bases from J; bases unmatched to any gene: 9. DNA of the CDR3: TGTGCCAGCAGCTTGGCCGGGACAGGGTTAAACTACGAGCAGTACGTC. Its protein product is CASSLAGTGLNYEQYV.

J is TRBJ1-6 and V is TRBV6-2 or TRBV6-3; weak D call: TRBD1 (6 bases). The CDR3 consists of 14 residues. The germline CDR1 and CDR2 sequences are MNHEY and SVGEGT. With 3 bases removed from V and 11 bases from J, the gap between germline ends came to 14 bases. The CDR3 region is CASSYTGQLTPLHF. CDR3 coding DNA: TGTGCCAGCAGTTATACAGGACAGCTCACACCCCTCCACTTT.

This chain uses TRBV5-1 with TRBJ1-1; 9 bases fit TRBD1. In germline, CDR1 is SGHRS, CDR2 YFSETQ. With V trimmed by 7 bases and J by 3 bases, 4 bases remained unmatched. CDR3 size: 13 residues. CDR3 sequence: CASGDRGDTEAFF. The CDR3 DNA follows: TGCGCCAGCGGCGACAGGGGGGACACTGAAGCTTTCTTT.

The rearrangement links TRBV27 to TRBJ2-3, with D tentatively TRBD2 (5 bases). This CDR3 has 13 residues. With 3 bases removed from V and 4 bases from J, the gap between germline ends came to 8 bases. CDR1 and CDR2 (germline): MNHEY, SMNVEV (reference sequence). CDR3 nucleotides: TGTGCCAGCAGTTTTAGCGATGCAGATACGCAGTATTTT. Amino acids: CASSFSDADTQYF.

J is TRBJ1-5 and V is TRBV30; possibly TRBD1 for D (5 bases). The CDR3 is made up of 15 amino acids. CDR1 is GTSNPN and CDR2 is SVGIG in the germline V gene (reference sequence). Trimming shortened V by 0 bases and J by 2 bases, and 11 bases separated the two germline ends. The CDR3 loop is CAWSVRGVGNQPQHF. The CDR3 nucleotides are TGTGCCTGGAGTGTACGGGGGGTCGGCAATCAGCCCCAGCATTTT.

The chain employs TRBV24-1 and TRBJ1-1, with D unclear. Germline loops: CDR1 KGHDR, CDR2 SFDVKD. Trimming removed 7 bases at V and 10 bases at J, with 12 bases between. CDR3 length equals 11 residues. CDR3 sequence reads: CATRVGDLAFF. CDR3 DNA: TGTGCCACCAGGGTCGGAGATTTAGCTTTCTTT.

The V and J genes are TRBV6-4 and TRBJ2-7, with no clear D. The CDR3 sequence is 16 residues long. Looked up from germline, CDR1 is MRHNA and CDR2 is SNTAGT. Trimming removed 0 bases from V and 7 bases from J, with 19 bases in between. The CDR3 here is CASSDSGRQTPLEQYV. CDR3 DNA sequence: TGTGCCAGCAGTGACTCAGGCAGACAAACCCCCCTGGAGCAGTACGTC.

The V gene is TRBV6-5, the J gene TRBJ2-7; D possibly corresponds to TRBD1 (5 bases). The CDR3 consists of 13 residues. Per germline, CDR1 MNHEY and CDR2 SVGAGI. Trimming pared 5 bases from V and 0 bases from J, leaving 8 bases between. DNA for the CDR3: TGTGCCAGCAGTAGACAGCACTCCTACGAGCAGTACGTC. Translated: CASSRQHSYEQYV.

The CDR3 region is CASSYDFTEAFF. The CDR3 coding sequence is TGTGCCAGCAGTTACGACTTCACTGAAGCTTTCTTT. J is TRBJ1-1 and V is TRBV6-2 or TRBV6-3; D ambiguous. CDR1 is MNHEY, CDR2 SVGEGT, per germline. V lost 2 bases and J lost 4, with 5 bases in between. CDR3 size: 12 residues.

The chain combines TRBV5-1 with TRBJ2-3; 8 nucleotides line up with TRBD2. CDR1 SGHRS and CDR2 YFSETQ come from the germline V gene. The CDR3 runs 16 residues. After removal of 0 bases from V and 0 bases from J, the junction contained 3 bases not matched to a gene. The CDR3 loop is CASSLVLAGSTDTQYF. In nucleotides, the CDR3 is TGCGCCAGCAGCTTGGTTTTAGCGGGGAGCACAGATACGCAGTATTTT.

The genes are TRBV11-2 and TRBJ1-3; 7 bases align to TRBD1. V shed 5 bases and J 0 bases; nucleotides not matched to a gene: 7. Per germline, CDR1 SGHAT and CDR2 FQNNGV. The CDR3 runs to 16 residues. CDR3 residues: CASSALQGSSGNTIYF. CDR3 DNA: TGTGCCAGCAGCGCCCTACAGGGGAGCTCTGGAAACACCATATATTTT.

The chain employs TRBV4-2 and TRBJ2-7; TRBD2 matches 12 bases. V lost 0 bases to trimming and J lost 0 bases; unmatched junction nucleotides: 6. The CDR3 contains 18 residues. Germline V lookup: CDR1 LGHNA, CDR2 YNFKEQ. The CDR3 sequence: CASSQEVPSGGASYEQYF. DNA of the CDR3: TGTGCCAGCAGCCAAGAGGTCCCTAGCGGGGGGGCCTCCTACGAGCAGTACTTC.

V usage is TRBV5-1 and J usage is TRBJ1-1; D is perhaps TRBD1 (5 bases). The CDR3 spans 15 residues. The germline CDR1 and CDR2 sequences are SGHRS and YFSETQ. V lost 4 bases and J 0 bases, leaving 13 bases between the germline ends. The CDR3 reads CASSRFSGLNTEAFF. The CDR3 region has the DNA TGCGCCAGCAGCAGATTCTCAGGGTTGAACACTGAAGCTTTCTTT.

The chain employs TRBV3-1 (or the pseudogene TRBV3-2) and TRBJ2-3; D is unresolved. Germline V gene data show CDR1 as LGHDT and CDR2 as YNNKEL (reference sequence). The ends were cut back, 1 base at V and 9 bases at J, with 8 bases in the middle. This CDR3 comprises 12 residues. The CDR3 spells CASSQADRTQYF. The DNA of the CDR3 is TGTGCCAGCAGCCAAGCTGATCGGACGCAGTATTTT.

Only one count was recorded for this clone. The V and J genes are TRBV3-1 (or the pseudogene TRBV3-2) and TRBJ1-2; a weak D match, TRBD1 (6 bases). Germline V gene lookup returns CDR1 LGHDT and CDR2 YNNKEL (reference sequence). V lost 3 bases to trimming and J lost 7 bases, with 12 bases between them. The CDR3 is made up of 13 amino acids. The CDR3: CASSQPGDGGYTF. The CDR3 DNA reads TGTGCCAGCAGCCAGCCAGGGGACGGTGGCTACACCTTC.

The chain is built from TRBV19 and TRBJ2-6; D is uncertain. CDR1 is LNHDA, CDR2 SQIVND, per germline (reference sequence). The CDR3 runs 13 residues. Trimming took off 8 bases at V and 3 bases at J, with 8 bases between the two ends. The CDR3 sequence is CASSFIGANVLTF. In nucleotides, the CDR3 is TGTGCCAGTTCCTTTATTGGGGCCAACGTCCTGACTTTC.

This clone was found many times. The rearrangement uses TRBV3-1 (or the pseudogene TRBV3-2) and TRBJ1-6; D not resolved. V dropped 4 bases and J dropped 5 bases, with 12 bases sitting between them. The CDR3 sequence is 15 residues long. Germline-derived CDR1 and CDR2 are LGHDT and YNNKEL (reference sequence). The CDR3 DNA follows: TGTGCCAGCAGCCCCAGTACAGCTAATAATTCACCCCTCCACTTT. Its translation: CASSPSTANNSPLHF.

The CDR3 protein is CASSPSGGDNEQFF. The CDR3 DNA is TGTGCCAGCAGTCCGTCCGGGGGTGACAATGAGCAGTTCTTC. V is TRBV6-5 and J is TRBJ2-1, with D perhaps TRBD2 (6 bases). CDR1 MNHEY and CDR2 SVGAGI come from the germline V gene. The CDR3 totals 14 residues. The ends were cut back, 5 bases at V and 5 bases at J, with 13 bases in the middle.

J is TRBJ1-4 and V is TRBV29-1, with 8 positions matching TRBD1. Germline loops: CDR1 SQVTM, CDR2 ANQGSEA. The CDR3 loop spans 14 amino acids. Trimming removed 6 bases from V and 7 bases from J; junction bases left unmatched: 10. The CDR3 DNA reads TGCAGCGTCCCCCTCGAGGGACAGGCTGAAAAACTGTTTTTT. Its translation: CSVPLEGQAEKLFF.

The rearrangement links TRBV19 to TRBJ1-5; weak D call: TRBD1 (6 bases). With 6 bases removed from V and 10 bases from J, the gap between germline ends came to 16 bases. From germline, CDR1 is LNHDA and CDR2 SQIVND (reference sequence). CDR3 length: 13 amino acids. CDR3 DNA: TGTGCCAGTAGGAGAGACCCAGGGGTTCCCCAGCATTTT. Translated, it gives CASRRDPGVPQHF.

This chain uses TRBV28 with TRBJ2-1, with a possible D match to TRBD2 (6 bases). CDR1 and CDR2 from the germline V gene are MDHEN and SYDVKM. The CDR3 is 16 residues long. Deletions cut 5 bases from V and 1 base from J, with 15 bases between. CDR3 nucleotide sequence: TGTGCCAGCAGTCCCTGGGCCGGAGGGTCCTACAATGAGCAGTTCTTC. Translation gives CASSPWAGGSYNEQFF.

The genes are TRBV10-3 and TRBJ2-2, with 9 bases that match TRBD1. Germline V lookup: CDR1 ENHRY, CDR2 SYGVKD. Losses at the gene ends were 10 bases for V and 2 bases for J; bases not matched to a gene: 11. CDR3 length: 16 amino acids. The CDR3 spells CATRTGTGINTGELFF. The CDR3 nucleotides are TGTGCCACACGGACCGGGACAGGGATTAACACCGGGGAGCTGTTTTTT.

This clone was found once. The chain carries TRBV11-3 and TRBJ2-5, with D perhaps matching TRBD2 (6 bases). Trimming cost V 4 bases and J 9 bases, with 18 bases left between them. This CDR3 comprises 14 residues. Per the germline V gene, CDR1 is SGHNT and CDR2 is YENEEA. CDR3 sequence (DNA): TGTGCCAGCAGCTCCGGACACAACCCGGGGGCCCAGTACTTC. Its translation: CASSSGHNPGAQYF.